Detailed here is one T cell receptor beta chain. Produced via immunoSEQ multiplex PCR; TCRdb's table is partial and in-frame only. The repertoire holds some 70,000 clones, with around 90% as singletons. The entry originates in a study of blood T cell repertoires in COVID-19. The V and J ends lost 5 bases and 6 bases, in that order; junction bases with no gene match: 11. CDR1 and CDR2 (germline): LGHDT, YNNKEL (reference sequence). This CDR3 spans 17 amino acids. Participants, roughly 18 to 100 years old, spanned around 25 US areas. Categorization into cohorts depended on clinical history that participants reported.

V usage is TRBV3-1 (or the pseudogene TRBV3-2) and J usage is TRBJ2-2, with 11 bases lining up with TRBD2. Sequencing input: PBMCs or T cells enriched from blood (not recorded which). The sequence derives from a woman between 35 and 50 years old who had recovered from COVID-19. The CDR3 bases are TGTGCCAGCAGCGCCCGACTAGCGGGGAGGCGGGCCGGGGAGCTGTTTTTT. Translating it yields CASSARLAGRRAGELFF.